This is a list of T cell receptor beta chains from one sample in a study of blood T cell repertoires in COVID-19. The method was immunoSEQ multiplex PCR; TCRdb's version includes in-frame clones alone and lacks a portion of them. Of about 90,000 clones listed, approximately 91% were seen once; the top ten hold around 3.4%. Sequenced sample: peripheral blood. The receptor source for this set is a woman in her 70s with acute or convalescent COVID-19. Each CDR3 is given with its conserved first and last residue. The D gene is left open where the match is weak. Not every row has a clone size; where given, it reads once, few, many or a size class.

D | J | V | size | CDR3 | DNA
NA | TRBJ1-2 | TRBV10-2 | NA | CASTKDSYGYTF | TGCGCCAGCACAAAAGACAGCTATGGCTACACCTTC
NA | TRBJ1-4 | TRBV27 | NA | CASSYWGGVAEKLFF | TGTGCCAGCAGTTACTGGGGCGGGGTAGCTGAAAAACTGTTTTTT
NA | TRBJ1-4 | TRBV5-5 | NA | CASSRGGDEKLFF | TGTGCCAGCAGCCGTGGGGGGGACGAAAAACTGTTTTTT
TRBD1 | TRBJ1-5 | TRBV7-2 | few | CASSFDRDHQPQHF | TGTGCCAGCAGCTTCGACAGGGACCATCAGCCCCAGCATTTT
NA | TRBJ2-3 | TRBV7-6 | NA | CASSRRRASIRLDF | TGTGCCAGCAGCCGGAGGCGAGCCTCAATCCGGCTCGATTTT
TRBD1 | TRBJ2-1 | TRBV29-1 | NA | CSATMTGFNEQFF | TGCAGCGCTACGATGACAGGGTTCAATGAGCAGTTCTTC
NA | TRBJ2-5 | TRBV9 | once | CASTRAGETQYF | TGTGCCAGCACCCGGGCAGGGGAGACCCAGTACTTC
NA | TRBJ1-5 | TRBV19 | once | CASSIGASGNQPQHF | TGTGCCAGTAGTATAGGGGCTAGCGGGAATCAGCCCCAGCATTTT
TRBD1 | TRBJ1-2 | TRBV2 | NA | CASRAEGQVGYTF | TGTGCCAGCAGGGCGGAGGGACAGGTTGGCTACACCTTC
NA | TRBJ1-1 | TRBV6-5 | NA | CASISDQLNTEAFF | TGTGCCAGCATCTCGGATCAACTAAACACTGAAGCTTTCTTT
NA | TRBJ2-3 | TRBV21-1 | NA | CASSNSGGAPDTQYF | TGTGCCAGTAGTAATAGCGGGGGGGCGCCAGATACGCAGTATTTT
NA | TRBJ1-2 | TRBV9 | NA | CASSGEGVRANYGYTF | TGTGCCAGCAGCGGGGAGGGGGTAAGGGCTAACTATGGCTACACCTTC
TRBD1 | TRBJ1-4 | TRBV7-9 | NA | CASSLGQGIANEKLFF | TGTGCCAGCAGCCTTGGACAGGGAATTGCTAATGAAAAACTGTTTTTT
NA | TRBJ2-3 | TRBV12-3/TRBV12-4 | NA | CASSLRGTDTQYF | TGTGCCAGCAGTTTACGCGGGACCGATACGCAGTATTTT
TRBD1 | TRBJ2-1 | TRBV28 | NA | CASSQRDSFYNEQFF | TGTGCCAGCAGTCAACGGGACAGCTTCTACAATGAGCAGTTCTTC